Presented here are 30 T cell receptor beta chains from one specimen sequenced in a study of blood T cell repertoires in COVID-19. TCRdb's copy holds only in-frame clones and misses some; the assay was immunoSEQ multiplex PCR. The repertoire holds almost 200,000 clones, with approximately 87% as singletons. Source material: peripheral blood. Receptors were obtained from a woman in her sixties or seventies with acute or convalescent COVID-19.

The CDR3 spells CATRDTVSGANVLTF. In nucleotides, the CDR3 is TGTGCCACCCGGGACACCGTCTCTGGGGCCAACGTCCTGACTTTC. The rearrangement joins TRBV2 to TRBJ2-6; D perhaps matches TRBD1 (6 bases). CDR1 and CDR2 from the germline V gene are SNHLY and FYNNEI. The V end was cut by 10 bases, the J end by 0 bases, with 13 bases between. This CDR3 is 15 amino acids long.

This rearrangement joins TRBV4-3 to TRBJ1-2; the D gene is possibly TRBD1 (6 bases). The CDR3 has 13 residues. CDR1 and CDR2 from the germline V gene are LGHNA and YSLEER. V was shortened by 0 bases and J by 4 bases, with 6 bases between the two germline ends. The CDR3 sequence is CASSQEQGYGYTF. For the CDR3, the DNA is TGCGCCAGCAGCCAAGAACAGGGCTATGGCTACACCTTC.

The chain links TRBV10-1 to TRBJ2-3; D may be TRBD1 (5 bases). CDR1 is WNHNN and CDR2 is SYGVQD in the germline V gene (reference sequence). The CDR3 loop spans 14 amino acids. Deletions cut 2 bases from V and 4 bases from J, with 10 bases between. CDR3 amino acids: CASSERQSADTQYF. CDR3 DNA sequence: TGCGCCAGCAGTGAGCGACAGTCAGCAGATACGCAGTATTTT.

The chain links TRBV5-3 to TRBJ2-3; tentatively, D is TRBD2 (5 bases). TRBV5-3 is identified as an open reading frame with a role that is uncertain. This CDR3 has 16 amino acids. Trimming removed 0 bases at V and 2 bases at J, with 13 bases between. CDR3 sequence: CARSLAVRGYTDTQYF. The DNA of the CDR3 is TGTGCCAGAAGCTTGGCGGTCCGCGGGTACACAGATACGCAGTATTTT.

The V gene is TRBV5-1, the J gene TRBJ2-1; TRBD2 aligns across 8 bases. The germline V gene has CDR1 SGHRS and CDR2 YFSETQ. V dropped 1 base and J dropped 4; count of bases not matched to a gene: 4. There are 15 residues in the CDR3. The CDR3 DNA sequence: TGCGCCAGCAGCTTGAGCCGGGAGGGTTACAATGAGCAGTTCTTC. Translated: CASSLSREGYNEQFF.

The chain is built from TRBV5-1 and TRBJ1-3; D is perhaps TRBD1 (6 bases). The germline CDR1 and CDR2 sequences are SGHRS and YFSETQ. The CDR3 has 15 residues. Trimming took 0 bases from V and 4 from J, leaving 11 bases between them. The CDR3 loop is CASSLEWGRGNTIYF. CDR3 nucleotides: TGCGCCAGCAGCTTGGAATGGGGGCGCGGAAACACCATATATTTT.

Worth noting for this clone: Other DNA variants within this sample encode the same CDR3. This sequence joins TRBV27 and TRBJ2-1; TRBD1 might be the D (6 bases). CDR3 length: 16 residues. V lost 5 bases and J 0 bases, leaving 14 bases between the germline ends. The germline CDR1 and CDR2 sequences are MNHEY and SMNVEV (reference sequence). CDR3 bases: TGTGCCAGCAGTAGCGGTAGGGGGAGCTCCTACAATGAGCAGTTCTTC. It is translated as CASSSGRGSSYNEQFF.

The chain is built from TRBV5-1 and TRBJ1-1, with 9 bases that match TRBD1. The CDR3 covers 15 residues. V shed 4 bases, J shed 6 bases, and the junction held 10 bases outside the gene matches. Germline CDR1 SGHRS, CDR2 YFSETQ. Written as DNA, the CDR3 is TGCGCCAGCAGCCGGGGACAGGGTTGGGTATCTGAAGCTTTCTTT. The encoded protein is CASSRGQGWVSEAFF.

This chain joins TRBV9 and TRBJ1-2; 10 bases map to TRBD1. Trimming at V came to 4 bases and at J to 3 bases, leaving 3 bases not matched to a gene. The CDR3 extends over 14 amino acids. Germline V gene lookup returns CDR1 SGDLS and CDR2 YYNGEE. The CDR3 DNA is TGTGCCAGCAGCCCAGGACAGGGGGACTATGGCTACACCTTC. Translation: CASSPGQGDYGYTF.

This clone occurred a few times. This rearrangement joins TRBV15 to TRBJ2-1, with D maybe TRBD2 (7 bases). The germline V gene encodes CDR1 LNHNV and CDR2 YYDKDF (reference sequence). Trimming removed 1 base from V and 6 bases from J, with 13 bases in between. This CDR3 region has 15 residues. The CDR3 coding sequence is TGTGCCACCAGCAGAGGGGGGGGCCAAAGCAATGAGCAGTTCTTC. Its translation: CATSRGGGQSNEQFF.

CDR3 coding DNA: TGTGCCAGCAGTTACGGACTAGCGGTTGGGGAGGATGAGCAGTTCTTC. Translated, it gives CASSYGLAVGEDEQFF. The J gene is TRBJ2-1, the V gene TRBV28; TRBD2 matches at 10 bases. V lost 4 bases to trimming and J lost 8 bases; unmatched junction nucleotides: 11. The CDR3 covers 16 residues. Germline V CDR1 and CDR2: MDHEN, SYDVKM. The full variable domain, in which reference TRBV28 and TRBJ2-1 provide the parts outside the CDR3, is DVKVTQSSRYLVKRTGEKVFLECVQDMDHENMFWYRQDPGLGLRLIYFSYDVKMKEKGDIPEGYSVSREKKERFSLILESASTNQTSMYLCASSYGLAVGEDEQFFGPGTRLTVL.

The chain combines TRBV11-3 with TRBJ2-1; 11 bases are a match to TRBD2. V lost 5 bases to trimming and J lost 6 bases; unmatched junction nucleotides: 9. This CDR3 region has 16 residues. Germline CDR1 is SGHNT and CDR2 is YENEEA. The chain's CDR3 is CASSPQPGLAANEQFF. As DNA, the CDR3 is TGTGCCAGCAGCCCCCAGCCGGGACTAGCGGCCAATGAGCAGTTCTTC.

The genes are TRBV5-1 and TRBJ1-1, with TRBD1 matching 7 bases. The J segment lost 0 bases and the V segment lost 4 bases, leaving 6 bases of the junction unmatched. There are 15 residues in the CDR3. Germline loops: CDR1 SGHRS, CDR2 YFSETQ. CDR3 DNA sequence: TGCGCCAGCAGCCCCCGACAGGGTTTGAACACTGAAGCTTTCTTT. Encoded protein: CASSPRQGLNTEAFF.

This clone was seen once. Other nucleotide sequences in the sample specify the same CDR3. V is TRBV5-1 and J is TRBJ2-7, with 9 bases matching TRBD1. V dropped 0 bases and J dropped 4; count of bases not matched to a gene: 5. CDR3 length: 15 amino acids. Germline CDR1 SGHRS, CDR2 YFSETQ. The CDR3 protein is CASSLGGQGSYEQYF. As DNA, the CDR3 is TGCGCCAGCAGCTTGGGGGGACAGGGATCGTACGAGCAGTACTTC.

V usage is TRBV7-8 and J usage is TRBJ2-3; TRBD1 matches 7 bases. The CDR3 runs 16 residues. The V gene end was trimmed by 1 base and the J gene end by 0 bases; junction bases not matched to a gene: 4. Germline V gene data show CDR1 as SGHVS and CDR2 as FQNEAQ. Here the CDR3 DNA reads TGTGCCAGCAGCTTAGAACAGGGGAAGAGCACAGATACGCAGTATTTT. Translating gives CASSLEQGKSTDTQYF.

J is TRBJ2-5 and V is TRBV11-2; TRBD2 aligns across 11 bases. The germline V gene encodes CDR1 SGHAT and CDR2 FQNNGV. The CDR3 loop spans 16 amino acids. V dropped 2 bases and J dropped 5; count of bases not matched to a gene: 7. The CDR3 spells CASSLNSGRAGETQYF. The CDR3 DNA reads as TGTGCCAGCAGCTTAAATAGCGGGAGGGCCGGGGAGACCCAGTACTTC.

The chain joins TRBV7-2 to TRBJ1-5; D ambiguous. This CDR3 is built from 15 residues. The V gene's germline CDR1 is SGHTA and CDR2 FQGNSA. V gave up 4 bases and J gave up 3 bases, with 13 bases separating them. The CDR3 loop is CASSSTSRYNQPQHF. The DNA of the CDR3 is TGTGCCAGCAGCTCAACGTCCCGGTACAATCAGCCCCAGCATTTT.

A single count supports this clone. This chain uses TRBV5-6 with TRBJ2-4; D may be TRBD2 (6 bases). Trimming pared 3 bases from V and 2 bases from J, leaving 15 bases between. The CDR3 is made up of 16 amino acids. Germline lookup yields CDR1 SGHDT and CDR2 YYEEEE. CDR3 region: CASSWGGGASKNIQYF. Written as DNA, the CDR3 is TGTGCCAGCAGCTGGGGAGGAGGGGCCTCCAAAAACATTCAGTACTTC.

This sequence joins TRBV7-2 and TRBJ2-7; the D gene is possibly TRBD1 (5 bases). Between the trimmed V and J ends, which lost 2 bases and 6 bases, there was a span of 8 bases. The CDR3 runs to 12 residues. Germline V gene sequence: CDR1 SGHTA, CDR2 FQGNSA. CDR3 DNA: TGTGCCAGCAGCTTACAGGGCAGCGAGCAGTACTTC. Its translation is CASSLQGSEQYF.

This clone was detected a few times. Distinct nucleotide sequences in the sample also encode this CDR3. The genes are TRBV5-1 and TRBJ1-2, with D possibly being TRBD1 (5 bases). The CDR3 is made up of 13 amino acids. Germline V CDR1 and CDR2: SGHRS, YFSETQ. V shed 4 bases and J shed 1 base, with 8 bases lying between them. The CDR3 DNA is TGCGCCAGCAGCCTGACAGATAACTATGGCTACACCTTC. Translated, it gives CASSLTDNYGYTF.

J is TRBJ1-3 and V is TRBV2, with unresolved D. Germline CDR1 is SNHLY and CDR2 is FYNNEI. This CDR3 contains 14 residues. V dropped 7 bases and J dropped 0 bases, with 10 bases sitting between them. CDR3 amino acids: CASKSTNSGNTIYF. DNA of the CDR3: TGTGCCAGCAAAAGTACAAACTCTGGAAACACCATATATTTT.

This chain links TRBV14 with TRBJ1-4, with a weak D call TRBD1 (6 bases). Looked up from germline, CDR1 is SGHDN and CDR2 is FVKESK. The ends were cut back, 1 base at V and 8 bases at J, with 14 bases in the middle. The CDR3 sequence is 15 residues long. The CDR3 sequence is CASSQATGRGEKLFF. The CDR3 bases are TGTGCCAGCAGCCAAGCAACAGGGAGGGGAGAAAAACTGTTTTTT.

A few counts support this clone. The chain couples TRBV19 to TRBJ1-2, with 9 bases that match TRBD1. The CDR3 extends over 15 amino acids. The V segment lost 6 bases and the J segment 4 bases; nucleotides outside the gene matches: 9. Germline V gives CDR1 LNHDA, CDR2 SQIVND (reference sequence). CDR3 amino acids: CASSMDRGLPYGYTF. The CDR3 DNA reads TGTGCCAGTAGCATGGACAGGGGCCTACCCTATGGCTACACCTTC.

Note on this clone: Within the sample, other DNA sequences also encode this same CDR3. CDR3 nucleotides: TGTGCCACGGCTAGCGGGACACCACCCTACGAGCAGTACTTC. It yields the protein CATASGTPPYEQYF. J is TRBJ2-7 and V is TRBV24-1; 9 nucleotides agree with TRBD2. With 10 bases clipped from V and 2 bases from J, the junction kept 8 bases outside the gene matches. Germline-derived CDR1 and CDR2 are KGHDR and SFDVKD. This CDR3 has 14 residues.

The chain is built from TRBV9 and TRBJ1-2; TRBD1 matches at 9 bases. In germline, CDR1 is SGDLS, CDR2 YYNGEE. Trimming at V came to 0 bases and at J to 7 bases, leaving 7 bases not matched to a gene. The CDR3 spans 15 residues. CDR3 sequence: CASSVAWTGDVGYTF. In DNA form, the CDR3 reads TGTGCCAGCAGCGTAGCGTGGACAGGGGACGTTGGCTACACCTTC. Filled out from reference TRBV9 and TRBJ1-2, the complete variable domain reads DSGVTQTPKHLITATGQRVTLRCSPRSGDLSVYWYQQSLDQGLQFLIQYYNGEERAKGNILERFSAQQFPDLHSELNLSSLELGDSALYFCASSVAWTGDVGYTFGSGTRLTVV.

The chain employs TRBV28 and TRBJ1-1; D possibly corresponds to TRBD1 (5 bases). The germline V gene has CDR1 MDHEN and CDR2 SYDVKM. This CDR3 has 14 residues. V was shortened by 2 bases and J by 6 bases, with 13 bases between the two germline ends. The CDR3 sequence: CASSLGHRRAEAFF. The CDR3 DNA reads TGTGCCAGCAGTTTAGGACACCGAAGGGCTGAAGCTTTCTTT.

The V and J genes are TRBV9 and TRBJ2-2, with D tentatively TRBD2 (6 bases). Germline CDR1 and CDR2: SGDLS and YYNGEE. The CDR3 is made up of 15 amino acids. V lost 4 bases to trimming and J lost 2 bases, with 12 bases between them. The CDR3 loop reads CASSSSGTNTGELFF. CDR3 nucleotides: TGTGCCAGCAGCTCATCCGGGACTAACACCGGGGAGCTGTTTTTT.

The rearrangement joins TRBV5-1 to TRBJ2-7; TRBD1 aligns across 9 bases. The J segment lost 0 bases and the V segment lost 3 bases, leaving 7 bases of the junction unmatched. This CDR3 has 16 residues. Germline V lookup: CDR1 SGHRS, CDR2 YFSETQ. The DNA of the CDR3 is TGCGCCAGCAGCTACGGACAGGGGCCAAGCTCCTACGAGCAGTACTTC. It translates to CASSYGQGPSSYEQYF.

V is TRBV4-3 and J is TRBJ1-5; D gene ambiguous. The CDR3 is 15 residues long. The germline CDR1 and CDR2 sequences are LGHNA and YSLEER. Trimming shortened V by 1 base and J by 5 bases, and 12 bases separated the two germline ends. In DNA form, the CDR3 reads TGCGCCAGCAGCCAAGCCGGGAGTCGGGATCAGCCCCAGCATTTT. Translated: CASSQAGSRDQPQHF.

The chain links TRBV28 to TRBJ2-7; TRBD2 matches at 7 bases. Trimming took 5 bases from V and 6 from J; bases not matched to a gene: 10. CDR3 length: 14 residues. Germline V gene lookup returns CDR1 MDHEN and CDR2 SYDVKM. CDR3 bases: TGTGCCAGCAGTCTCCCCGGGGGGTCGGGCGAGCAGTACTTC. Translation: CASSLPGGSGEQYF.